This entry describes one T cell receptor beta chain. The clone's antigen remains unknown. No qualities accompany the bases; no much larger clone lies one base away. The CDR3 sequence holds 14 residues, the cysteine and phenylalanine included. The retained sequence is limited to the CDR3, 42 bases, with the frame set at the first base. CDR1 SGHDT and CDR2 YYEEEE are derived from the germline V gene. V is pared back by 0 bases and J by 1 base, with 7 bases lying between the germline termini. Patients with a history of autoimmune disease or receiving systemic immunosuppression were excluded from the trial. Peripheral blood for TCR sequencing was collected from all dose cohorts at baseline, on cycle 4 day 1, and on cycle 7 day 1. Samples came from an open-label, multicenter, first-in-human phase I dose-escalation trial of ivuxolimab. Adults with locally advanced or metastatic head and neck squamous cell, hepatocellular, melanoma or renal cell carcinoma were enrolled in the trial. Before TCR sequencing, CD4+ T cells and CD8+ T cells from peripheral blood were sorted into separate populations.

Genomic DNA was extracted from sorted cells for sequencing of the TCRbeta CDR3 region. TCRbeta CDR3 regions were sequenced using the immunoSEQ Assay. What TCRdb holds here is the immuneACCESS table cut down to in-frame rearrangements. Part of the clones is not present; checked against another copy, under half of the missing clones reflect an unresolved V gene, and the others are unexplained. The sample records 55,000 to 80,000 clones, around 85% of which are singletons. Of the sample, 1% falls within the top ten clones. The sample belongs to a study of OX40 agonist ivuxolimab in advanced cancers. Background on the whole study: Ivuxolimab, which targeted the costimulatory receptor OX40 (CD134), was an agonistic, fully human IgG2 monoclonal antibody. The point of sequencing TCRbeta in the periphery was to test whether ivuxolimab changed TCR sequence diversity and drove clonal T-cell expansion. In the dose-escalation cohort, around four fifths of patients were male, and the mean age was approximately 60 years, with a range of roughly 20 to 80. Three dose-escalation patients achieved partial responses, one with hepatocellular carcinoma and two with cutaneous melanoma. Intravenous ivuxolimab was administered to patients every 2 weeks at six dose levels: 0.01, 0.1, 0.3, 1.5, 3 and 10 mg/kg. The paper describes the monotherapy dose-escalation part (N of about 52 patients) of the phase I trial of ivuxolimab. Prior anti-PD-1, anti-PD-L1 or anti-CTLA-4 therapy was permitted, and checkpoint inhibitors had been received by roughly two fifths of dose-escalation patients. Of the approximately 50 dose-escalation patients, hepatocellular carcinoma was present in roughly 19, melanoma in around 15, renal cell carcinoma in 9 and head and neck cancer in 9.

What the authors observed across the whole study: Clonal expansion of both CD4+ and CD8+ blood T cells was observed from baseline to week 6 at doses 0.1 to 3.0 mg/kg. After ivuxolimab, expanded clones were on average more numerous among CD8+ T cells than among CD4+ T cells. The antigen specificity of the clonally expanded peripheral T cells was not determined. Low levels of normalized T-cell clonal expansion were also shown by some nonresponding patients. Partial responders in the 0.1-3.0 mg/kg groups had among the lowest normalized peripheral clonal expansion, especially among CD8+ T cells.

The sequencing here drew on CD4+ or CD8+ T cells sorted from blood, taken in a trial of the OX40 agonist ivuxolimab. The TCR was taken from an adult with an advanced solid tumor such as melanoma, head and neck, liver or kidney cancer. The sequence is built from TRBV5-6 and TRBJ1-1; confidence is insufficient to name the D gene. The sequenced DNA: TGTGCCAGCAGCTTGGCCCTGGGGAACACTGAAGCTTTCTTT. This sequence encodes CASSLALGNTEAFF.